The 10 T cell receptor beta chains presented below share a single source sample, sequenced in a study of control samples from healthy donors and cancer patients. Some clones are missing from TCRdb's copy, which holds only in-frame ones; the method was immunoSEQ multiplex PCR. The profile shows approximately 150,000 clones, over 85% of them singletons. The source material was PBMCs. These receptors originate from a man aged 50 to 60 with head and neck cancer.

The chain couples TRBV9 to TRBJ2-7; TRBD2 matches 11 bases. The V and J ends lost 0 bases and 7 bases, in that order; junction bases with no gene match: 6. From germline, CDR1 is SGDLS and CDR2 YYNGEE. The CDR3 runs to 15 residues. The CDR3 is CASSVVSGRAGEQYF. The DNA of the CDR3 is TGTGCCAGCAGCGTAGTTAGCGGGAGGGCCGGTGAGCAGTACTTC.

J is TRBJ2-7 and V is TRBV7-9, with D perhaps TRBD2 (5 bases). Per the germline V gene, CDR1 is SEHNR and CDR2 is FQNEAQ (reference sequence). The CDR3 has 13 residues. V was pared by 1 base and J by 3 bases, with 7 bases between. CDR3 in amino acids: CASSLGAGYEQYF. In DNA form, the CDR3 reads TGTGCCAGCAGCTTAGGGGCGGGCTACGAGCAGTACTTC.

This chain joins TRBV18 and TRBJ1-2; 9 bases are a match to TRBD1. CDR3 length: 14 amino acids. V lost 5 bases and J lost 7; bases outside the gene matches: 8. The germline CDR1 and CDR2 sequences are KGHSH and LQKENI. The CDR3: CASSVGQGFSGYTF. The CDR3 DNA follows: TGTGCCAGCTCAGTGGGACAGGGATTTAGTGGCTACACCTTC.

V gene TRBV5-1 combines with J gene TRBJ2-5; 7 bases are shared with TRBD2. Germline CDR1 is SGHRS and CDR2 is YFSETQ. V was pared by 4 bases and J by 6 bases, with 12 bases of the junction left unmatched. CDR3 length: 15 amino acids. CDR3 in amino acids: CASSPGTTSGKTQYF. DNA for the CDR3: TGCGCCAGCAGCCCAGGGACTACGTCTGGGAAGACCCAGTACTTC.

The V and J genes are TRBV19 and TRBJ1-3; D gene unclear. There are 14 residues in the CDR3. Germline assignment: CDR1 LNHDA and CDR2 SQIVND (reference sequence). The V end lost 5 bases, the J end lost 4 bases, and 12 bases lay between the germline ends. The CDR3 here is CASSSRDSGNTIYF. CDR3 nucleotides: TGTGCCAGTAGTTCGAGGGATTCGGGAAACACCATATATTTT.

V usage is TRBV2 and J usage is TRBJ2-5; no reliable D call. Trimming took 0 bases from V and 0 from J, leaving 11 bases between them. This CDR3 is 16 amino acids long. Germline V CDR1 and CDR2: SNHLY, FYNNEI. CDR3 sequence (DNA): TGTGCCAGCAGTGAAGCGTTTGGGAAGGACCAAGAGACCCAGTACTTC. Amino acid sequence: CASSEAFGKDQETQYF.

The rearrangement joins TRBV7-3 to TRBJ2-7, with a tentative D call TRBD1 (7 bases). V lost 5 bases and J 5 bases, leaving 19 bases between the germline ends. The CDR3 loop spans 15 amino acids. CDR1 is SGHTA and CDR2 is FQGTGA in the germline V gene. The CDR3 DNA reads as TGTGCCAGCAGCCTCACCGAGACAGGGACTGACGAGCAGTACTTC. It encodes CASSLTETGTDEQYF.

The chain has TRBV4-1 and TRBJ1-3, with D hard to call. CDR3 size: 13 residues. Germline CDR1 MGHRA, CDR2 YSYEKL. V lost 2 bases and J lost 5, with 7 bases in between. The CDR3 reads CASSQPLRNTIYF. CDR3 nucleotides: TGCGCCAGCAGCCAACCCCTTAGAAACACCATATATTTT.

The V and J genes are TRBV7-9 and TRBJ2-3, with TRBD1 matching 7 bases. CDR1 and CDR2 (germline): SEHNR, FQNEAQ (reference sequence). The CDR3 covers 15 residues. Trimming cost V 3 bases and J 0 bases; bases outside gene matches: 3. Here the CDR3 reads CASSFDRASTDTQYF. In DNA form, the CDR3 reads TGTGCCAGCAGCTTCGACAGGGCCAGCACAGATACGCAGTATTTT.

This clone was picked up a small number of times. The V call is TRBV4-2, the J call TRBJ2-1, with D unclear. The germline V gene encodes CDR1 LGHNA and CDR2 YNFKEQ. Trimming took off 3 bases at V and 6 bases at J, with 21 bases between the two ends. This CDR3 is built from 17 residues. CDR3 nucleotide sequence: TGTGCCAGCAGCCAGAGTGCCGACTGGCAAGTCGGCAATGAGCAGTTCTTC. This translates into CASSQSADWQVGNEQFF.